This T cell receptor beta chain was captured in a study of response to subunit inactivated influenza vaccine. On this clonotype: Its target is not known.

V lost 1 base, J lost 2 bases, and 11 bases lay in between. The CDR3 length is 15 residues. In germline, CDR1 is SEHNR, CDR2 FQNEAQ (reference sequence). One entry per CDR3 protein results from TCRdb running MiXCR on the RT-PCR reads. Of approximately 700,000 distinct CDR3 sequences in the sample, around a sixth were seen once. Overall study results and limits: The study's authors posited that every seasonal influenza vaccination enlists few new T cells.

The clonotype originates from a man aged 45-60 years who received an inactivated influenza vaccine. V usage is TRBV7-9 and J usage is TRBJ1-1; D is uncertain. The sample was PBMCs from blood, taken less than 13 days after vaccination. The CDR3 nucleotides are TGTGCCAGCAGCTTAGGGGGAAACCTAAACACTGAAGCTTTCTTT. Translated, it gives CASSLGGNLNTEAFF.